Shown below are 30 T cell receptor beta chains from a single sample sequenced in a study of cytomegalovirus exposure and HLA in healthy donors. PCR employed 60 Vbeta and 13 Jbeta primers. Sequenced by immunoSEQ multiplex PCR; TCRdb stores in-frame clones only, minus some. The table records a few hundred thousand clones, roughly 80% of them present only once. The sample comprised PBMCs. The origin of the receptors is a young man in good health and CMV-seronegative.

This clone was detected only a few times. CDR3 protein: CASSERRNRAKHTDTQYF. DNA for the CDR3: TGTGCCAGCAGTGAACGACGAAACAGGGCTAAACACACAGATACGCAGTATTTT. The chain links TRBV6-1 to TRBJ2-3, with D possibly being TRBD1 (6 bases). CDR3 length equals 18 residues. V was pared by 2 bases and J by 2 bases, with 20 bases between. Germline CDR1 MNHNS, CDR2 SASEGT.

This rearrangement joins TRBV2 to TRBJ1-5, with 7 bases identical to TRBD1. The CDR3 is 17 amino acids. V lost 5 bases and J lost 5; bases outside the gene matches: 15. Germline V CDR1 and CDR2: SNHLY, FYNNEI. This CDR3 is CASSSDRFPLIYQPQHF. CDR3 DNA sequence: TGTGCCAGCAGTTCGGACAGGTTCCCTCTTATATATCAGCCCCAGCATTTT.

The gene calls are TRBV7-6 and TRBJ2-7, with 9 nucleotides matching TRBD1. Trimming at V came to 2 bases and at J to 2 bases, leaving 7 bases not matched to a gene. The CDR3 length is 16 residues. Germline CDR1 SGHVS, CDR2 FNYEAQ. The CDR3 nucleotides are TGTGCCAGCAGCTTACTATCCGGGACAGGGACCTACGAGCAGTACTTC. Its protein product is CASSLLSGTGTYEQYF.

V gene TRBV10-3 combines with J gene TRBJ2-1; 7 bases fit TRBD1. The germline gives CDR1 ENHRY, CDR2 SYGVKD. This CDR3 region has 14 residues. The junction had 5 bases not matched to a gene; V was cut back by 4 bases and J by 5 bases. In DNA form, the CDR3 reads TGTGCCATCAGTGCTGCACAGGGGAACAATGAGCAGTTCTTC. Translating it yields CAISAAQGNNEQFF.

The rearrangement links TRBV5-6 to TRBJ2-7; maybe TRBD1 (6 bases). V gave up 5 bases and J gave up 0 bases, with 24 bases separating them. The length of the CDR3 is 18 residues. CDR1 and CDR2 from the germline V gene are SGHDT and YYEEEE. Here the CDR3 reads CASRGAGAIITSSYEQYF. The CDR3 region has the DNA TGTGCCAGCAGAGGGGCAGGGGCGATAATAACGAGCTCCTACGAGCAGTACTTC.

This clone was seen a handful of times. The chain couples TRBV27 to TRBJ2-5; possibly TRBD2 for D (6 bases). The CDR3 is made up of 14 amino acids. The V and J ends lost 5 bases and 5 bases respectively, with 15 bases between them. From germline, CDR1 is MNHEY and CDR2 SMNVEV (reference sequence). The CDR3 bases are TGTGCCAGCAGTGCCCACCGGGAGAGGGAGACCCAGTACTTC. This sequence encodes CASSAHRERETQYF.

The chain recombines TRBV6-1 with TRBJ2-5, with D uncertain. V was cut by 6 bases and J by 5 bases, with 13 bases left in between. The CDR3 has 13 amino acids. The germline V gene encodes CDR1 MNHNS and CDR2 SASEGT. CDR3 in amino acids: CASRWSSAETQYF. CDR3 in DNA: TGTGCCAGCAGGTGGAGTTCAGCGGAGACCCAGTACTTC.

This rearrangement joins TRBV6-5 to TRBJ1-4; 7 bases agree with TRBD1. J was trimmed by 4 bases and V by 6 bases; bases with no gene match: 5. The germline gives CDR1 MNHEY, CDR2 SVGAGI. The CDR3 is 14 residues long. The CDR3 loop is CASSRTGNNEKLFF. CDR3 DNA sequence: TGTGCCAGCAGCAGGACAGGCAATAATGAAAAACTGTTTTTT.

This clone has just a few counts. The chain combines TRBV11-2 with TRBJ1-4, with a possible D match to TRBD1 (5 bases). The CDR3 runs to 14 residues. Germline-derived CDR1 and CDR2 are SGHAT and FQNNGV. Trimming removed 5 bases at V and 8 bases at J, with 15 bases between. CDR3 loop: CASSPGWGSEKLFF. CDR3 nucleotide sequence: TGTGCCAGCAGCCCGGGTTGGGGCAGCGAAAAACTGTTTTTT.

The V call is TRBV5-4, the J call TRBJ2-1; D may be TRBD1 (6 bases). CDR3 length: 15 residues. Trimming left V 4 bases short and J 0 bases short, with 11 bases between. Germline V gene sequence: CDR1 SGHNT, CDR2 YYREEE (reference sequence). The CDR3 spells CASSPRRGSYNEQFF. As DNA, the CDR3 is TGTGCCAGCAGCCCACGCAGGGGCTCCTACAATGAGCAGTTCTTC.

This chain links TRBV5-1 with TRBJ1-6; 8 positions agree with TRBD1. The CDR3 is 15 residues long. V shed 6 bases, J shed 6 bases, and the junction held 8 bases outside the gene matches. Germline loops: CDR1 SGHRS, CDR2 YFSETQ. For the CDR3, the DNA is TGCGCCAGCACCAACCCAGGACAGGGTAATTCACCCCTCCACTTT. Residues: CASTNPGQGNSPLHF.

The rearrangement uses TRBV7-2 and TRBJ2-5, with 9 bases identical to TRBD1. The V segment lost 1 base and the J segment 1 base; nucleotides outside the gene matches: 7. The CDR3 contains 17 residues. The germline V gene has CDR1 SGHTA and CDR2 FQGNSA. CDR3 bases: TGTGCCAGCAGCTTAGGTACAGGGGGCCTCTTCCAAGAGACCCAGTACTTC. Translation gives CASSLGTGGLFQETQYF.

The chain uses TRBV7-9 and TRBJ2-5; TRBD2 is a possible D gene (5 bases). The CDR3 is 15 amino acids. Between the trimmed V and J ends, which lost 5 bases and 4 bases, there was a span of 17 bases. Germline V gives CDR1 SEHNR, CDR2 FQNEAQ (reference sequence). The CDR3 reads CASSVRETPSETQYF. The CDR3 bases are TGTGCCAGCAGCGTCCGGGAAACACCCTCAGAGACCCAGTACTTC.

The chain joins TRBV4-2 to TRBJ1-6; tentatively, D is TRBD1 (6 bases). The CDR3 totals 17 residues. Trimming shortened V by 0 bases and J by 8 bases, and 17 bases separated the two germline ends. Germline V gives CDR1 LGHNA, CDR2 YNFKEQ. The CDR3 DNA follows: TGTGCCAGCAGCCAAGATGTCCCAGGGGCAAGGTATTCACCCCTCCACTTT. Protein: CASSQDVPGARYSPLHF.

CDR3 coding DNA: TGTGCCAGCAGTTATATTGGAGGGGGCAATCAGCCCCAGCATTTT. Translated: CASSYIGGGNQPQHF. This chain uses TRBV2 with TRBJ1-5, with TRBD1 as a possible D gene (5 bases). CDR1 and CDR2 (germline): SNHLY, FYNNEI. The CDR3 contains 15 residues. V lost 5 bases, J lost 2 bases, and 13 bases lay in between.

The genes are TRBV6-5 and TRBJ2-5; D is perhaps TRBD1 (6 bases). The CDR3 consists of 13 residues. Trimming removed 6 bases from V and 7 bases from J, with 15 bases in between. Germline V gene lookup returns CDR1 MNHEY and CDR2 SVGAGI. CDR3 protein: CASRVDRLGTQYF. The CDR3 DNA follows: TGTGCCAGCAGAGTTGACAGGTTAGGGACCCAGTACTTC.

In nucleotides, the CDR3 is TGTGCCAGCAGCAAAAGAGGACTAGCGGGGCGAGATACGCAGTATTTT. Translated: CASSKRGLAGRDTQYF. The chain couples TRBV7-9 to TRBJ2-3, with 12 bases matching TRBD2. The CDR3 totals 16 residues. Germline values: CDR1 SEHNR, CDR2 FQNEAQ (reference sequence). V trimming: 5 bases; J trimming: 5 bases; junction bases outside the gene matches: 8.

V and J are TRBV6-5 and TRBJ2-7, with D tentatively TRBD1 (5 bases). V gave up 8 bases and J gave up 0 bases, with 17 bases separating them. This CDR3 is 15 amino acids long. The germline CDR1 and CDR2 sequences are MNHEY and SVGAGI. The CDR3 bases are TGTGCCAGCCGGATTCAGGGCCCTAGCTCCTACGAGCAGTACTTC. It codes for CASRIQGPSSYEQYF.

The rearrangement uses TRBV6-5 and TRBJ1-6, with 7 bases fitting TRBD1. This CDR3 is 15 amino acids long. The V gene end was trimmed by 5 bases and the J gene end by 6 bases; junction bases not matched to a gene: 7. Per the germline V gene, CDR1 is MNHEY and CDR2 is SVGAGI. The CDR3 bases are TGTGCCAGCAGTAGACAGGGAAGAGGTAATTCACCCCTCCACTTT. Its protein product is CASSRQGRGNSPLHF.

The chain uses TRBV28 and TRBJ2-5; D remains unclear. Germline CDR1 MDHEN, CDR2 SYDVKM. There are 14 residues in the CDR3. V was clipped by 5 bases and J by 0 bases, with 10 bases between them. The CDR3 spells CASSLTAYQETQYF. The CDR3 DNA sequence: TGTGCCAGCAGTCTTACAGCCTACCAAGAGACCCAGTACTTC. Complete variable domain (other parts from reference TRBV28 and TRBJ2-5): DVKVTQSSRYLVKRTGEKVFLECVQDMDHENMFWYRQDPGLGLRLIYFSYDVKMKEKGDIPEGYSVSREKKERFSLILESASTNQTSMYLCASSLTAYQETQYFGPGTRLLVL.

In DNA, the CDR3 is TGCGCCAGCAGCTTGGCTACGACAGGGTTTAACACTGAAGCTTTCTTT. Translation gives CASSLATTGFNTEAFF. The chain combines TRBV5-1 with TRBJ1-1; 7 bases align to TRBD1. Germline loops: CDR1 SGHRS, CDR2 YFSETQ. CDR3 length: 16 amino acids. The V gene end was trimmed by 0 bases and the J gene end by 2 bases; junction bases not matched to a gene: 7.

The V gene is TRBV6-1, the J gene TRBJ1-2; 9 nucleotides agree with TRBD1. V trimming: 6 bases; J trimming: 8 bases; junction bases outside the gene matches: 10. The CDR3 consists of 14 residues. CDR1 is MNHNS, CDR2 SASEGT, per germline. The CDR3 sequence is CASSSGTGPYGYTF. The CDR3 DNA reads TGTGCCAGCAGCTCCGGGACAGGGCCCTACGGCTACACCTTC.

This chain uses TRBV7-9 with TRBJ2-1, with 11 positions matching TRBD2. Germline CDR1 SEHNR, CDR2 FQNEAQ (reference sequence). Trimming at V came to 3 bases and at J to 14 bases, leaving 6 bases not matched to a gene. The CDR3 runs to 13 residues. Here the CDR3 DNA reads TGTGCCAGCAGCTTCGCCGGTAGCGGGGGGGAGTTCTTC. As protein: CASSFAGSGGEFF.

The chain joins TRBV6-6 to TRBJ2-1, with D tentatively TRBD1 (6 bases). Germline CDR1 MNHNY, CDR2 SVGAGI (reference sequence). V was shortened by 5 bases and J by 1 base, with 15 bases between the two germline ends. The CDR3 sequence is 16 residues long. The CDR3 here is CASSIGAGVSYNEQFF. The CDR3 DNA follows: TGTGCCAGCAGTATAGGGGCAGGGGTGTCCTACAATGAGCAGTTCTTC.

The rearrangement links TRBV9 to TRBJ2-1, with TRBD2 matching over 9 bases. The CDR3 runs 15 residues. Germline values: CDR1 SGDLS, CDR2 YYNGEE. Losses at the gene ends were 0 bases for V and 9 bases for J; bases not matched to a gene: 7. The CDR3 sequence is CASSVGGGAFVEQFF. The CDR3 DNA sequence: TGTGCCAGCAGCGTAGGCGGGGGGGCCTTTGTTGAGCAGTTCTTC. Full variable domain (remainder filled in from reference TRBV9 and TRBJ2-1): DSGVTQTPKHLITATGQRVTLRCSPRSGDLSVYWYQQSLDQGLQFLIQYYNGEERAKGNILERFSAQQFPDLHSELNLSSLELGDSALYFCASSVGGGAFVEQFFGPGTRLTVL.

This clone was observed once. The V and J genes are TRBV27 and TRBJ2-7; TRBD2 aligns across 10 bases. Germline V lookup: CDR1 MNHEY, CDR2 SMNVEV (reference sequence). The junction had 4 bases not matched to a gene; V was cut back by 5 bases and J by 0 bases. This CDR3 region has 15 residues. CDR3 region: CASSLRLAGSYEQYF. The CDR3 coding sequence is TGTGCCAGCAGTCTCCGACTAGCGGGCTCCTACGAGCAGTACTTC.

The J gene is TRBJ2-2, the V gene TRBV5-1; TRBD1 agrees at 8 bases. The CDR3 is 14 residues long. With V trimmed by 2 bases and J by 3 bases, 0 bases remained unmatched. Germline V CDR1 and CDR2: SGHRS, YFSETQ. Here the CDR3 reads CASSLQGDTGELFF. The CDR3 nucleotides read TGCGCCAGCAGCTTACAGGGGGACACCGGGGAGCTGTTTTTT.

This clone has just one count. The chain couples TRBV6-1 to TRBJ1-1; 11 bases align to TRBD1. With 5 bases clipped from V and 7 bases from J, the junction kept 9 bases outside the gene matches. Per germline, CDR1 MNHNS and CDR2 SASEGT. The CDR3 is 15 amino acids. CDR3 nucleotide sequence: TGTGCCAGCAGTCCCGAGGGACAGGGGGTTTTTGAAGCTTTCTTT. Translation gives CASSPEGQGVFEAFF.

CDR3 sequence: CASSLYPGGEMNTEAFF. In DNA form, the CDR3 reads TGTGCCAGCAGTTTATACCCAGGGGGCGAGATGAACACTGAAGCTTTCTTT. The chain recombines TRBV28 with TRBJ1-1; 8 nucleotides match TRBD1. Germline assignment: CDR1 MDHEN and CDR2 SYDVKM. This CDR3 comprises 17 residues. Trimming cost V 1 base and J 0 bases; bases outside gene matches: 7.

Turning to this clone: Relative to the germline gene, one junction end is altered; a read error may explain this. The rearrangement links TRBV5-1 to TRBJ1-2, with 10 positions matching TRBD1. The germline V gene encodes CDR1 SGHRS and CDR2 YFSETQ. The CDR3 has 15 amino acids. CDR3 nucleotide sequence: TGCGCCAGCAGCCCTGGGACAGGGGATAACTATGGCTGCACCTTC. Protein product: CASSPGTGDNYGCTF.